In this sample, the clone carrying this TCR beta chain turned up once. What it binds is unknown. Data came from immunoSEQ multiplex PCR; TCRdb stores just in-frame clones and leaves some out. The sample contains some 300,000 clones, 73% of which appear only once. This record comes from a study of shared clonotypes between healthy human individuals. Overall study findings and caveats: Some naive CD4 clonotypes, roughly 5%, turned up in common across several donors.

Germline V lookup: CDR1 ENHRY, CDR2 SYGVKD. Losses at the gene ends were 4 bases for V and 7 bases for J; bases not matched to a gene: 7. The CDR3 contains 15 residues. This chain connects TRBV10-3 to TRBJ2-7; 13 bases fit TRBD2. The origin of this receptor is a man aged 30 to 39 in good health. Source material: memory CD4+ T cells sorted from blood. Subset in this sample: CD45RA-negative fraction. Here the CDR3 reads CAISAGLAGDGEQYF. The CDR3 nucleotides are TGTGCCATCAGTGCAGGACTAGCGGGAGATGGTGAGCAGTACTTC.